Listed here is a single T cell receptor beta chain. Antigen unknown. The template was RNA from unsorted bulk tissue. Donors were chemotherapy-naive, newly diagnosed lung cancer surgical patients in China, August–late 2014. The data were taken from a study of tumor and adjacent non-tumor tissue in lung cancer. Study information: There were around eleven adenocarcinoma, a couple of squamous cell carcinoma and 1 small cell lung cancer cases.

Germline V gives CDR1 MDHEN, CDR2 SYDVKM. The CDR3 loop spans 15 amino acids. Findings and limits, study-wide: Higher tumor TCR diversity was associated with shorter survival. Significantly higher TCR diversity was found in tumor than normal lung.

TCRbeta libraries were built with three rounds of nested PCR, modified from ARM-PCR. A single record per CDR3 protein comes from TCRdb applying MiXCR to the multiplex PCR reads. The sample holds more than 120,000 distinct CDR3 sequences, approximately 66% seen once. This receptor was obtained from a man between 60 and 70 years old with small cell lung cancer. The chain has TRBV28 and TRBJ2-3; D may correspond to TRBD1 or TRBD2 (6 bases each). Sequences were obtained from lung tumor tissue. The CDR3 DNA follows: TGTACTAGCAGTGGCGCGAGGGGGTTCACAGATACGCAGTATTTT. This codes for CTSSGARGFTDTQYF.